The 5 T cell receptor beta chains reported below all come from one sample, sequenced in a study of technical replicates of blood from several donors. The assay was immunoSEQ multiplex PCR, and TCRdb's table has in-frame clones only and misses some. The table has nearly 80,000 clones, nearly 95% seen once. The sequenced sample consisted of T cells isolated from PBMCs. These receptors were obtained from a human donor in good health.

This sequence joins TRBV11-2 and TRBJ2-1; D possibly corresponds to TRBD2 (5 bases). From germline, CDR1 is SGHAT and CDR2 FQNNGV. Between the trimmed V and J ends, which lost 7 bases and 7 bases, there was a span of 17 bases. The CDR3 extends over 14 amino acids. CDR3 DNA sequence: TGTGCCAGCATCGATGGGAGAGGGCTTAATGAGCAGTTCTTC. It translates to CASIDGRGLNEQFF.

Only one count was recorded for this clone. The CDR3 coding sequence is TGCGCCAGCAGCCAAGAGGCGACACTGAACACTGAAGCTTTCTTT. Its protein product is CASSQEATLNTEAFF. The V and J genes are TRBV4-1 and TRBJ1-1; no clear D gene. CDR1 MGHRA and CDR2 YSYEKL come from the germline V gene. CDR3 length: 15 residues. V lost 0 bases to trimming and J lost 0 bases, with 8 bases between them.

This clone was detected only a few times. The CDR3 protein is CASSILTPNQPQHF. The CDR3 DNA is TGTGCCAGTAGTATACTTACACCCAATCAGCCCCAGCATTTT. The V and J genes are TRBV19 and TRBJ1-5; no clear D. The CDR3 spans 14 residues. Deletions cut 2 bases from V and 3 bases from J, with 8 bases between. Germline lookup yields CDR1 LNHDA and CDR2 SQIVND (reference sequence).

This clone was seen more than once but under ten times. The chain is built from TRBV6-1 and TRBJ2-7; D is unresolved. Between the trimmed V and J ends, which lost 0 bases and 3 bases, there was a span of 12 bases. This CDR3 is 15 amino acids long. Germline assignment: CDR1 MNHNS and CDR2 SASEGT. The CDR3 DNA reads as TGTGCCAGCAGTGAAGCCTGGGTGGGCAACTACGAGCAGTACTTC. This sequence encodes CASSEAWVGNYEQYF.

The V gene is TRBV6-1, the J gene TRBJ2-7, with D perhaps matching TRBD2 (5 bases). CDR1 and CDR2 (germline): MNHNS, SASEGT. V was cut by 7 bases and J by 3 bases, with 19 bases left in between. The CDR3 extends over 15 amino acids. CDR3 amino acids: CASKGNGNNHYEQYF. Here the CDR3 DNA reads TGTGCCAGCAAAGGTAACGGGAATAATCACTACGAGCAGTACTTC.